This TCR beta chain was observed in a study of cytomegalovirus exposure and HLA in healthy donors. This CDR3 is 15 amino acids long. Trimming took 3 bases from V and 3 from J; bases not matched to a gene: 6. Germline CDR1 is MNHEY and CDR2 is SMNVEV (reference sequence). Whereas donors were nominally healthy upon sampling, unrecorded immune exposures were probable. The primer mix had 60 Vbeta and 13 Jbeta primers. TCRdb's table, derived via immunoSEQ multiplex PCR, lists solely in-frame clones and lacks some. There are approximately 120,000 clones in the sample; over 60% occur only once, and 1.2% lies in the top ten. A word on this clone: Its antigen is as yet unknown.

Study-wide results and caveats: CMV serostatus was the only immune exposure information that was available. Of the V segments, some could not be distinguished, including TRBV6-2 and TRBV6-3, and were excluded. There were reportedly fewer N-insertions in an Asian-associated ancestry cluster than the approximately 600-donor mean, in a later analysis.

Sequencing used PBMCs. The receptor comes from a female donor in good health and CMV-seronegative. The J gene is TRBJ1-2, the V gene TRBV27; TRBD1 aligns across 8 bases. The CDR3 loop is CASSFQGAAHYGYTF. The CDR3, as DNA: TGTGCCAGCAGTTTTCAGGGGGCCGCGCACTATGGCTACACCTTC.